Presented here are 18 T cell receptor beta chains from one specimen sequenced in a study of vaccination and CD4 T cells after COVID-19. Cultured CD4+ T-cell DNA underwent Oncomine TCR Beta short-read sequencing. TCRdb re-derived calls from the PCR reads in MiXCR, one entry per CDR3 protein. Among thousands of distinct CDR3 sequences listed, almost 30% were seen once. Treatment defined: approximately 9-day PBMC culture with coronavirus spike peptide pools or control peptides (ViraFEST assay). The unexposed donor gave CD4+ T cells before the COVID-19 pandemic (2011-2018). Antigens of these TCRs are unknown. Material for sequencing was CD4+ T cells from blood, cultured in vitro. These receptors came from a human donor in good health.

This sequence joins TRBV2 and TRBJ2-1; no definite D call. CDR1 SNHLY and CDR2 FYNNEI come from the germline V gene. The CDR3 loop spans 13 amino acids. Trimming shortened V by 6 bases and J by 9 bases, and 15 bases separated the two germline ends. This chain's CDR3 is CASSPQGMSEQFF. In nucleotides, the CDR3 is TGTGCCAGCAGCCCACAAGGGATGAGTGAGCAGTTCTTC.

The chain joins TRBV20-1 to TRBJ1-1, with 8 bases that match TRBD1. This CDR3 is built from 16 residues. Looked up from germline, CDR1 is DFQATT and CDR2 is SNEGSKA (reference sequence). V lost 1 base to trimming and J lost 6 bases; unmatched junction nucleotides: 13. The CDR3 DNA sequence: TGCAGTGCTAGAGGTCCAGGGGGCGGTGCGCTTCCTGAAGCTTTCTTT. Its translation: CSARGPGGGALPEAFF.

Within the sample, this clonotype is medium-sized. The CDR3 coding sequence is TGTGCCAGCAGCTTTAGACAAGGCATGGACGAGCAGTACTTC. This sequence encodes CASSFRQGMDEQYF. The rearrangement joins TRBV7-9 to TRBJ2-7, with D unclear. The V end was cut by 3 bases, the J end by 5 bases, with 14 bases between. The CDR3 spans 14 residues. The germline CDR1 and CDR2 sequences are SEHNR and FQNEAQ (reference sequence).

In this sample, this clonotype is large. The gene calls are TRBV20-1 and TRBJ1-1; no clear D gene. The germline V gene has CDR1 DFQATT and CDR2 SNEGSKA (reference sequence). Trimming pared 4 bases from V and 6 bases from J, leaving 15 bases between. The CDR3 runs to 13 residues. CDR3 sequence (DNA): TGCAGTGCTAAGTCGAGAGGATTGGCTGAAGCTTTCTTT. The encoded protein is CSAKSRGLAEAFF.

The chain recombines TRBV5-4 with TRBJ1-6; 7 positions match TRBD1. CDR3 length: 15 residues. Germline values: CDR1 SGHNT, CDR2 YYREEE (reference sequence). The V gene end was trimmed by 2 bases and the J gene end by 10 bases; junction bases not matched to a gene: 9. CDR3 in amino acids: CASSFSTGSRSPLHF. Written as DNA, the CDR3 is TGTGCCAGCAGCTTTTCGACAGGGTCCAGGTCACCCCTCCACTTT. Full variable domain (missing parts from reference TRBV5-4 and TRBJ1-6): ETGVTQSPTHLIKTRGQQVTLRCSSQSGHNTVSWYQQALGQGPQFIFQYYREEENGRGNFPPRFSGLQFPNYSSELNVNALELDDSALYLCASSFSTGSRSPLHFGNGTRLTVT.

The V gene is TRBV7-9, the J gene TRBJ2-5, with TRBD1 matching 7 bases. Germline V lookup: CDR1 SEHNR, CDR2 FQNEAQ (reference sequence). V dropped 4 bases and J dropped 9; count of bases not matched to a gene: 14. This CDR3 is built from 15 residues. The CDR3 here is CASSSRDSSASAQYF. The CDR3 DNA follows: TGTGCCAGCAGCTCCCGGGACAGTAGCGCATCGGCCCAGTACTTC.

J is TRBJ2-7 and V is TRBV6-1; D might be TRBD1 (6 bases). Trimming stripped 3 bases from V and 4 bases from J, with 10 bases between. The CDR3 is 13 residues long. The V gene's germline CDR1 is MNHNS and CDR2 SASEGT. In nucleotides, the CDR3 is TGTGCCAGCAGTGAGATCGGACAGTACGAGCAGTACTTC. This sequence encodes CASSEIGQYEQYF.

The CDR3 sequence is CASSLAPGTGPYGYTF. CDR3 nucleotides: TGTGCCAGCAGCTTAGCTCCTGGGACAGGGCCCTATGGCTACACCTTC. The gene calls are TRBV11-2 and TRBJ1-2; 9 bases match TRBD1. J gave up 4 bases and V 1 base, and 7 bases lay outside the gene matches. Germline V CDR1 and CDR2: SGHAT, FQNNGV. This CDR3 region has 16 residues.

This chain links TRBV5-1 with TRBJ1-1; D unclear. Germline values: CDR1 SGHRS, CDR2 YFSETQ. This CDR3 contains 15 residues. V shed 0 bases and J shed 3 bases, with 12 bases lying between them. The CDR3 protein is CASSLVYSSDTEAFF. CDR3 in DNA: TGCGCCAGCAGCTTGGTTTACAGCAGTGACACTGAAGCTTTCTTT.

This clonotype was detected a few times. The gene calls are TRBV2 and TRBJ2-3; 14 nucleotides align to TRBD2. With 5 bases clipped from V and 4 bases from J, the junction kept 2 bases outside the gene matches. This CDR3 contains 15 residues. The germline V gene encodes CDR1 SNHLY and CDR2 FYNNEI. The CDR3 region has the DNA TGTGCCAGCAGTATGGGACTAGCGGGGGCAGATACGCAGTATTTT. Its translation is CASSMGLAGADTQYF.

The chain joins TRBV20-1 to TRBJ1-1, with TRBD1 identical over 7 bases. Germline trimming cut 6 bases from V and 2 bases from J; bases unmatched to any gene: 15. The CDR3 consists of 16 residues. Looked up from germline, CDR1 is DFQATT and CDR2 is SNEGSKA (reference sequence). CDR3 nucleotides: TGCAGTGCCCAAGGATCCGGCAGGGGGGTAAACACTGAAGCTTTCTTT. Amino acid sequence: CSAQGSGRGVNTEAFF.

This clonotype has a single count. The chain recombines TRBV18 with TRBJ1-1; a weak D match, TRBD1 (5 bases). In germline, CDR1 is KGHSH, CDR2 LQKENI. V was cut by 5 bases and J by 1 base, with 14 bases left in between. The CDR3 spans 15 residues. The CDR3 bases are TGTGCCAGCTCAAACCTAGGGGAGGGGAACACTGAAGCTTTCTTT. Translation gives CASSNLGEGNTEAFF.

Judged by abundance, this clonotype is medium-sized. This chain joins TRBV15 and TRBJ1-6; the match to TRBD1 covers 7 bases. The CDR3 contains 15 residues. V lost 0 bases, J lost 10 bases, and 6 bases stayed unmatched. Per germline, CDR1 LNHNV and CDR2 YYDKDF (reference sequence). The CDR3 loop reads CATSRETGVESPLHF. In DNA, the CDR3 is TGTGCCACCAGCAGAGAAACAGGGGTTGAATCACCCCTCCACTTT. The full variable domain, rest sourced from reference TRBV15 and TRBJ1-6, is DAMVIQNPRYQVTQFGKPVTLSCSQTLNHNVMYWYQQKSSQAPKLLFHYYDKDFNNEADTPDNFQSRRPNTSFCFLDIRSPGLGDTAMYLCATSRETGVESPLHFGNGTRLTVT.

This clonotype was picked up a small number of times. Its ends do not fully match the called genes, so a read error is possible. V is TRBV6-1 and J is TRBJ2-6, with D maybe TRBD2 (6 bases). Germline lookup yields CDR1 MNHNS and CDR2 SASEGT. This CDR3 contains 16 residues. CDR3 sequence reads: CASRWRDGSGADVLTF. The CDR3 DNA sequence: TGTGCCAGCAGGTGGAGGGACGGCTCTGGGGCCGACGTCCTGACTTTC.

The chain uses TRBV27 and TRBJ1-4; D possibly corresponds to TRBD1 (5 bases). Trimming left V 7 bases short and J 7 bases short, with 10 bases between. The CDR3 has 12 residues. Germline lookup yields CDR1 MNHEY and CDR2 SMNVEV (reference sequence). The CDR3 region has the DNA TGTGCCAGCACCAGGGAGAGTGAAAAACTGTTTTTT. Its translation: CASTRESEKLFF.

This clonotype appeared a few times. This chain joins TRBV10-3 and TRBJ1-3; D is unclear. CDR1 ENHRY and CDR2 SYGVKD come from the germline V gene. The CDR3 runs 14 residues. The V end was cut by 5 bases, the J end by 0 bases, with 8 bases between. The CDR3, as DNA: TGTGCCATCAGTACGGCAACCTCTGGAAACACCATATATTTT. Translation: CAISTATSGNTIYF.

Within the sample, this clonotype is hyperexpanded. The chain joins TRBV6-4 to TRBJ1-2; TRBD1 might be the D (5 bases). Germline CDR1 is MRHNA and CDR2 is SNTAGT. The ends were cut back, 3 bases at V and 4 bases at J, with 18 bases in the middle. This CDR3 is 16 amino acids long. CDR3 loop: CASSESVWAGTYGYTF. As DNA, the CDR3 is TGTGCCAGCAGTGAATCTGTCTGGGCAGGGACCTATGGCTACACCTTC.

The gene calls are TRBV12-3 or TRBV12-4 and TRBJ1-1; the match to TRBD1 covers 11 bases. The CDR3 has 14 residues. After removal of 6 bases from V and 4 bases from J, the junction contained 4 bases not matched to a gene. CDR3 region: CASRPGTGGTEAFF. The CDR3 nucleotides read TGTGCCAGCAGACCCGGGACAGGGGGCACTGAAGCTTTCTTT.